This T cell receptor (beta chain) was sequenced during a study of blood T cell repertoires in COVID-19. The table came from immunoSEQ multiplex PCR; TCRdb's copy has only in-frame clones and leaves some out. The sample includes about 190,000 clones, about nine tenths of them seen just once. The TCR was taken from a young woman with acute or convalescent COVID-19. The sample taken for sequencing was peripheral blood.

CDR3 nucleotides: TGTGCCAGCACGGACAGGTATCAGCCCCAGCATTTT. The encoded protein is CASTDRYQPQHF. The chain links TRBV6-6 to TRBJ1-5; 7 positions agree with TRBD1. The junction had 2 bases not matched to a gene; V was cut back by 7 bases and J by 5 bases. Germline-derived CDR1 and CDR2 are MNHNY and SVGAGI (reference sequence). The CDR3 loop spans 12 amino acids.